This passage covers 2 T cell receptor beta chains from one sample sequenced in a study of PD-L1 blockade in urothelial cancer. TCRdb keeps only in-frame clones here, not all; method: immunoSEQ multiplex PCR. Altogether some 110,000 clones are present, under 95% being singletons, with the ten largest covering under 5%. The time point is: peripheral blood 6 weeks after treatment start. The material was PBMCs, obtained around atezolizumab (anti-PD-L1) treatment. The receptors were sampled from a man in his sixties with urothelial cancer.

CDR3 sequence reads: CASSFSGGAPDTQYF. The CDR3 DNA follows: TGTGCCAGCAGCTTTAGCGGGGGGGCCCCAGATACGCAGTATTTT. J is TRBJ2-3 and V is TRBV6-1, with 11 bases matching TRBD2. This CDR3 spans 15 amino acids. Trimming cost V 6 bases and J 4 bases; bases outside gene matches: 6. Germline-derived CDR1 and CDR2 are MNHNS and SASEGT.

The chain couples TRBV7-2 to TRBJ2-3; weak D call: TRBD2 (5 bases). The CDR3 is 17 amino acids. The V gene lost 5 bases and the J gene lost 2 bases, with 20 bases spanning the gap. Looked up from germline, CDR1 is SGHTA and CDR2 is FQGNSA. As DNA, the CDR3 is TGTGCCAGCAGCATACAGCGGAGCGCCGATCACACAGATACGCAGTATTTT. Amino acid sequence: CASSIQRSADHTDTQYF.